This TCR beta chain was found in a study of shared clonotypes between healthy human individuals. It was at deep level that the assay was run. Each cell subset's genomic DNA was divided evenly among several immunoSEQ plates. About 33,000 T cell genomes (about 0.2 ug DNA) went into each sorted-subset replicate. Only in-frame clones appear in the TCRdb table, and some are missing; sequencing was by immunoSEQ multiplex PCR. This sample has around 700,000 clones, with more than 70% found just once. Details on this clone: Its antigen is currently unknown.

The study's findings and limits: Specimens sampled were limited to blood, with tissue repertoires likely differing.

Source material: memory CD4+ T cells sorted from blood. The subset is: CD45RA-negative fraction. The source of this sequence is a woman between 25 and 40 years old in good health.

DNA of the CDR3: TGCGCCAGCAGCTCCGGGACGCGAGAGAGGAATGAGCAGTTCTTC. Translating it yields CASSSGTRERNEQFF. V and J are TRBV5-1 and TRBJ2-1; perhaps D is TRBD1 or TRBD2 (5 bases each). Per germline, CDR1 SGHRS and CDR2 YFSETQ. Trimming stripped 3 bases from V and 7 bases from J, with 17 bases between. The CDR3 runs to 15 residues.